The T cell receptor beta chain described here comes from a study of cytomegalovirus exposure and HLA in healthy donors (dated by TCRdb to about 2017). Background for the entire study: An earlier analysis of 550 to 700 of the donors reported more than 250 Gb of sequence data and 117 million unique TCR beta sequences from about 180 million T cells. About 330 gigabases of sequencing data and 70 million to 95 million unique TCR sequences made up an early release that covered nearly 650 HLA-typed donors. Of the 300 to 500 genotyped donors, 65% to 90% were placed in the genetic ancestry cluster associated with self-reported Caucasian donors. The study aimed to test whether signatures of past pathogen exposure could be identified by cataloging public T cell receptors. The study profiled the T cell repertoires of hundreds of subjects by immunosequencing and related them to cytomegalovirus serostatus. In addition to the first cohort of 666 subjects, a separate validation cohort of under 150 different subjects was used. The study combined high-throughput TCR immunosequencing, statistical association of individual TCRs with disease status, and machine learning to predict cytomegalovirus infection status. A later analysis re-analyzed previously published TCR beta repertoires from several hundred donors and added high-resolution HLA genotyping to study TCR occurrence patterns. Rather than using new phenotypic data, the later analysis identified candidate immune exposures from TCR beta sequences and from how often those sequences occurred across donors. An earlier analysis of 587 of the donors applied high-throughput TCR beta sequencing to assess whether each TCR beta V gene segment acted as functional or pseudogenic. Donor age, sex, ethnicity and CMV serostatus were compiled alongside the repertoire data. A later genetic analysis used genome-wide SNP genotypes for about 55% of the 666 donors, treating that subset as a discovery cohort. All discovery cohort repertoires had been generated using a single sequencing platform. HLA typing included class I and class II loci at four-digit resolution. The number of typed donors differed by locus: 629-630 for A, B, C, DRB1 and DQB1; 522 for DQA1; 606 for DPA1; and some 430 for DPB1. A handful of DR-DQ haplotypes were handled as single units for association and clustering because linkage in the cohort was strong. Among about 400 genotyped donors of the cohort, an average of roughly 230,000 unique TCR beta nucleotide sequences was sequenced per donor, of which 15% to 20% were non-productive.

The CDR3 has 15 amino acids, counting the end cysteine and phenylalanine. Only the CDR3 region is kept as DNA, spanning 45 bases read in frame from base 1. For CDR1 and CDR2, the germline V gene lists SGHVS and FQNEAQ. Trimming leaves V shorter by 5 bases and J shorter by 4 bases, with the junction holding 4 bases beyond the gene matches. A remark on this clone: Its binding antigen is unknown. No base quality information exists; no much larger clone differs at one position.

The cohort comprised around 690 healthy bone marrow donors. All cohort members were sampled while nominally healthy, although unrecorded immune exposures were likely present. The donor tested CMV seronegative, placing the donor among the 350 to 400 seronegative members of the cohort. Every donor gave a peripheral blood sample, and the peripheral blood mononuclear cells from that sample were used for TCR beta sequencing. Genomic DNA extraction from the blood cell samples was performed with the Qiagen DNeasy Blood Extraction Kit. Libraries came from the immunoSEQ multiplex PCR assay. The multiplex PCR relied on a mix of 60 forward primers for TCR Vbeta segments and 13 reverse primers for TCR Jbeta segments. A multiplex PCR assay on genomic DNA amplified the CDR3 region of rearranged TCR beta genes. The amplified TCR beta libraries were sequenced on the Illumina HiSeq System as 87-base-pair reads. As for the authors' bioinformatics: Across the roughly 600 repertoires, a later analysis counted roughly 84 million unique TCR beta chains, 9.5 million to 13 million of which were shared by at least two donors. To remove PCR and sequencing errors, raw reads were error-corrected and collapsed into unique sequences using a nearest-neighbor algorithm that merged closely related sequences. V, D and J gene segments were assigned by aligning CDR3 sequences to IMGT reference sequences. Each retained sequence needed at least a six-nucleotide match to both a V gene segment and a J gene segment. A rearrangement was called productive if the CDR3 had no stop codons and remained in frame with V and J, and every other rearrangement was called non-productive. Following IMGT convention, CDR3 was defined as the stretch from the second conserved V-encoded cysteine to the conserved J-encoded phenylalanine. In an earlier analysis of just under 600 of the donors, sequences lacking an unambiguous match to a single V gene segment were excluded. In an earlier analysis of around 600 of the donors, V segments were called functional above 56.7% productive rearrangements and were called segregating when the between-donor standard deviation exceeded 5%. A statistical classification framework was built for diagnosing cytomegalovirus status from the catalog of TCR beta chain sequences. A later analysis assigned V and J genes by comparing TCR nucleotide sequences with IMGT/GENE-DB human TR gene sequences. Using the TCRdist pipeline, a later analysis assigned CDR3 sequences along with most-parsimonious VDJ recombination scenarios. In a later analysis, each TCR beta chain was defined by its CDR3 amino acid sequence together with its V-gene family, and reads lacking a unique V-gene family were excluded. A later analysis removed roughly 590 highly shared, low-generation-probability nucleotide sequences to deal with suspected cross-contamination and a sequencing artifact. For each public chain, a later analysis derived a clonal expansion index from normalized ranks of inferred template counts within each repertoire. In a later analysis, generation probabilities were computed using a VDJ recombination model fitted to out-of-frame rearrangements, and the results were checked against IGoR. In a later analysis, hypergeometric tests were used to score TCR-TCR, TCR-HLA and TCR-CMV co-occurrence, with a repertoire-size bias correction applied to TCR pairs. False discovery rates were estimated in a later analysis by permuting HLA or CMV assignments 20 times. In a later analysis, co-occurring TCRs were grouped using DBSCAN, and TCRdist sequence similarity was added for clustering within HLA-allele-positive subsets. Repertoires with fewer than 30,000 or more than 120,000 public chains, plus five repertoires with anomalous nucleotide sharing, were excluded from co-occurrence clustering. This is the immuneACCESS table as TCRdb keeps it, with only in-frame sequences that have V and J called. A part of the clones is gone; compared with another copy, unresolved V genes explain less than half, and the rest is unexplained. V, J and clone size derive from that table, while D and trimming were established from the DNA sequence. Counted in this sample were 150,000 to 200,000 clones; around 77% of them appeared once. Under 2.5% of the sample rests with the top ten.

Overall study results and their limits: Correlated functional status among segregating V segments might reflect linkage disequilibrium, but an unknown experimental factor could not be ruled out. In an earlier analysis of around 600 of the donors, most TCR beta V segments were observed in productive rearrangements about 87% or about 30% of the time, broadly matching IMGT annotations. When HLA alleles, especially DR and DQ, strongly co-occurred, TCR associations were difficult to assign to individual alleles. According to a later analysis, most CMV-associated TCR beta chains appeared to be HLA-restricted, and the HLA associations seemed to be driven largely by CMV exposure. In a later genetic analysis, a missense DCLRE1C variant was associated with V-gene and J-gene trimming of TCR beta chains, and the association was replicated in an independent cohort. Because counts were too low, seventeen rarely observed V segments, including chromosome 9 orphons, were excluded from the earlier analysis of a few hundred of the donors. The authors suggested that the approach could potentially be generalized to other disease states and immunological phenotypes. Some IMGT-functional V segments, including TRBV6-2 and TRBV6-3, could not be distinguished by the 87-base-pair reads and were therefore excluded. In a later analysis, over 15,000 TCR beta sequences were associated with specific HLA alleles at a false discovery rate of 0.05. A total of fewer than 200 TCR beta chains were listed by the study as associated with cytomegalovirus. In vitro tests confirmed that a few of the cytomegalovirus-associated TCR beta chains recognize cytomegalovirus antigens. In a later genetic analysis, fewer N-insertions in productive TCRs were reported among donors in an Asian-associated ancestry cluster than the roughly 710-donor mean. Sequencing depth was assumed to be roughly uniform across donors in the presence/absence analyses, though that assumption may not hold. The only immune exposure information available for the cohort was CMV serostatus. According to a later analysis, TCR association rates differed among HLA loci, with DRB1 alleles showing the most associated TCRs and HLA-C alleles showing the fewest. While some public TCRs were present in many individuals, most TCR sequences turned up only very rarely across donors. In a later analysis, HLA-associated TCR beta chains were found to be more clonally expanded and to have lower generation probabilities than equally common non-associated chains. A further reported finding was that TCR beta sequences accurately predicted the HLA-A and HLA-B alleles for most subjects in the first cohort. A group of highly shared sequence variants was considered likely to be a technical artifact of the sequencing pipeline. Because HLA typing was unavailable for some donors at each locus, only the typed subset was used in association tests. This cohort had only TCR beta chains sequenced, and the lack of alpha or paired-chain data limited which features could be detected. Cytomegalovirus status was reported to be diagnosed by the classifier with high specificity and sensitivity in both the original and validation cohorts. According to a later analysis, parvovirus B19, influenza, CMV and Epstein-Barr virus appeared linked to several top co-occurrence clusters.

The sequence was collected from a man between 60 and 75 years old in good health and CMV-seronegative. The chain is made from TRBV7-8 and TRBJ2-3; TRBD2 fits 12 bases in the junction. Specimen: PBMCs. CDR3 reads: CASSPRTSGADTQYF. The DNA sequence is TGTGCCAGCAGCCCGCGGACTAGCGGGGCAGATACGCAGTATTTT. The full variable domain, completed from the reference TRBV7-8 and TRBJ2-3 proteins outside the CDR3, reads GAGVSQSPRYKVAKRGQDVALRCDPISGHVSLFWYQQALGQGPEFLTYFQNEAQLDKSGLPSDRFFAERPEGSVSTLKIQRTQQEDSAVYLCASSPRTSGADTQYFGPGTRLTVL.